This T cell receptor beta chain stems from a study of CD8+ T cells in alopecia areata. Comments on this clone: Antigen: not known.

RNA was isolated and reverse transcribed to cDNA, the sequencing template. The data were produced by immunoSEQ multiplex PCR, yet TCRdb's version contains in-frame clones alone and is incomplete. The top ten hold roughly a third of the sample, which has about 150,000 clones, less than 65% seen once. V shed 7 bases and J 1 base; nucleotides not matched to a gene: 4. The CDR3 totals 14 residues. Germline V gene lookup returns CDR1 MNHEY and CDR2 SMNVEV (reference sequence). Broader study findings: Scalp sample data also include resident alphabeta T cells from normal skin. Higher clonality and more expanded CD8+ clones appeared in lesional than normal scalp.

This sequence originates from a human donor in good health. Sequences were obtained from CD8+ T cells sorted from blood. The chain recombines TRBV27 with TRBJ2-1, with 7 bases aligning to TRBD2. The CDR3 spells CASIPGGSYNEQFF. The CDR3 region has the DNA TGTGCCAGCATCCCCGGGGGGTCCTACAATGAGCAGTTCTTC.